This section outlines one T cell receptor (beta chain) sequence together with its context. The entry originates in a study of regulatory T cells in long-lasting Graves disease. Study as a whole: Persistence in Graves' disease required over 5 years of antithyroid drugs plus positive TSH receptor antibodies.

Time point of the sample: persistent/refractory GD, antithyroid drugs over 5 years with positive TRAb. Scientists built the TCR library using RNA that was extracted from PBMCs. Construction of TCR beta libraries relied on iRepertoire HTBI primers and on Arm-PCR targeting CDR3 regions. TCRdb passed the multiplex PCR reads through MiXCR, listing each CDR3 protein once. The sample consists of around 510,000 distinct CDR3 sequences, about a fifth of them appearing once. This TCR was recovered from a female donor with Graves disease. This specimen consisted of peripheral blood mononuclear cells (PBMCs), obtained when the disease was refractory, from a patient treated with antithyroid drugs.

The CDR3 bases are TGTGCCAGCAGCCCTACCGGCCTCTCTGGGGCCAACGTCCTGACTTTC. This sequence encodes CASSPTGLSGANVLTF. J is TRBJ2-6 and V is TRBV7-6; no definite D call. The CDR3 is 16 amino acids. Per germline, CDR1 SGHVS and CDR2 FNYEAQ. V shed 5 bases and J shed 0 bases, with 11 bases lying between them.